This T cell receptor beta chain was sequenced in a study of blood T cell repertoires in COVID-19. This clone appeared a single time. Assignments of participants to cohorts depended upon their own reported clinical history. People in the exposed group encountered a COVID-19 case within 2 weeks before entering the study. This CDR3 has 15 amino acids. The J segment lost 1 base and the V segment lost 5 bases, leaving 8 bases of the junction unmatched. Germline V CDR1 and CDR2: SGHVS, FNYEAQ. Authors' analysis steps: Reference gene primer amplification in the assay estimated nucleated cell counts. Assay used: immunoSEQ multiplex PCR; TCRdb lists only in-frame clones, some missing. Clone size and the V and J calls come from that table; the DNA yielded D and trimming. The table records 150,000 or so clones, about nine tenths of them present only once.

Sequenced input: PBMCs or T cells enriched from blood (not recorded which). The origin of this receptor is a middle-aged woman who had been exposed to COVID-19. V is TRBV7-6 and J is TRBJ2-7, with 7 bases that match TRBD1. CDR3 protein: CASSLQGPFSYEQYF. In nucleotides, the CDR3 is TGTGCCAGCAGCCTACAGGGGCCTTTTTCCTACGAGCAGTACTTC.